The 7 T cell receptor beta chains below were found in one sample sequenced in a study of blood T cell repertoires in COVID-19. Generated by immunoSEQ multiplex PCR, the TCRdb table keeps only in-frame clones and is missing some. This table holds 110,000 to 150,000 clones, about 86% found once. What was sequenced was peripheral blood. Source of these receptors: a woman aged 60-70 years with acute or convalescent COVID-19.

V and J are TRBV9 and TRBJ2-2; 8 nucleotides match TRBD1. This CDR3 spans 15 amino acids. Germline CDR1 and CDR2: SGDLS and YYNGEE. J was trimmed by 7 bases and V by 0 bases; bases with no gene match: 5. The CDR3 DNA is TGTGCCAGCAGCGTAGACCAGGGGGCGGGCGGGGAGCTGTTTTTT. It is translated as CASSVDQGAGGELFF.

The CDR3 sequence: CASSYRQANNSPLHF. CDR3 sequence (DNA): TGTGCCAGCAGTTACAGACAGGCTAATAATTCACCCCTCCACTTT. The chain links TRBV6-5 to TRBJ1-6; D might be TRBD1 (6 bases). V was shortened by 2 bases and J by 5 bases, with 10 bases between the two germline ends. This CDR3 spans 15 amino acids. CDR1 and CDR2 (germline): MNHEY, SVGAGI.

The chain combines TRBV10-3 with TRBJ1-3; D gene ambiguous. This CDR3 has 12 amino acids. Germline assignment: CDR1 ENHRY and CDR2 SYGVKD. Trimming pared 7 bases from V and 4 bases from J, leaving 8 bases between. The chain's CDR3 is CAITPTGNTIYF. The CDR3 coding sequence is TGTGCCATCACCCCGACAGGAAACACCATATATTTT.

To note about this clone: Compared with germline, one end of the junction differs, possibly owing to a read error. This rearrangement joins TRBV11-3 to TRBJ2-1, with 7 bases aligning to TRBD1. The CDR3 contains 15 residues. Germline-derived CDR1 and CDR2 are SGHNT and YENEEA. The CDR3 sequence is CASSLETGRHNEQFF. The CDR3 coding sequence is TGTGCCAGCAGCCTAGAGACAGGGAGACACAATGAGCAGTTCTTC.

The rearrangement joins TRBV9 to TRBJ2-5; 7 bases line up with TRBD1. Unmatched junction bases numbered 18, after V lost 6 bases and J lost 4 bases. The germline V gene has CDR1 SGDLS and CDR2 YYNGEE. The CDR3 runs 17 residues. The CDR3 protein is CASTPAPLTGAGETQYF. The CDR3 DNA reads TGTGCCAGCACCCCTGCCCCCCTCACAGGGGCTGGAGAGACCCAGTACTTC.

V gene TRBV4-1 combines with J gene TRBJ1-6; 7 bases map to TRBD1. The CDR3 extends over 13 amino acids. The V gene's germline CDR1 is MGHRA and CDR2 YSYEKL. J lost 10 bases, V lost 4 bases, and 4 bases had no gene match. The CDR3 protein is CASSPDRVSPLHF. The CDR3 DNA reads TGCGCCAGCAGCCCCGACAGGGTATCACCCCTCCACTTT.

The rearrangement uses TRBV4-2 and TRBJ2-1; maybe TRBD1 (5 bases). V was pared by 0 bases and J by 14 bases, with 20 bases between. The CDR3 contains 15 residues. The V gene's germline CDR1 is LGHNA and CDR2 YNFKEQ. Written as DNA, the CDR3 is TGTGCCAGCAGCCAAGATCTGAGACAGAATCATCCGGAGTTCTTC. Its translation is CASSQDLRQNHPEFF.